The 7 T cell receptor beta chains below were found in one sample sequenced in a study of PD-1 blockade in classical Hodgkin lymphoma. This table comes from immunoSEQ multiplex PCR, and its TCRdb copy is limited to in-frame clones, with some not included. In the table there are around 57,000 clones, 86% of which are singletons. Noted time point: cycle 4 day 1 (C4D1), after less than seven weeks of nivolumab. All patients experienced relapse after autologous stem cell transplantation, and brentuximab vedotin exposure was variable. This material consisted of peripheral blood mononuclear cells (PBMCs), taken before the fourth cycle of nivolumab. The receptors stem from a human donor with classical Hodgkin lymphoma.

The V and J genes are TRBV4-2 and TRBJ1-3; no firm D call. CDR1 and CDR2 (germline): LGHNA, YNFKEQ. The length of the CDR3 is 14 residues. The V gene lost 4 bases and the J gene lost 1 base, with 8 bases spanning the gap. CDR3 nucleotide sequence: TGTGCCAGCAGCCGGGGAGCGTCTGGAAACACCATATATTTT. Translation gives CASSRGASGNTIYF.

The sample holds one count of this clone. The V call is TRBV5-1, the J call TRBJ1-1, with TRBD1 as a possible D gene (6 bases). Germline CDR1 reads SGHRS; CDR2 reads YFSETQ. Deletions cut 7 bases from V and 1 base from J, with 14 bases between. This CDR3 comprises 14 residues. CDR3 loop: CASGIGGANTEAFF. As DNA, the CDR3 is TGCGCCAGCGGGATTGGGGGGGCGAACACTGAAGCTTTCTTT.

The chain employs TRBV6-6 and TRBJ1-1, with D unclear. There are 13 residues in the CDR3. Trimming stripped 5 bases from V and 8 bases from J, with 15 bases between. Germline lookup yields CDR1 MNHNY and CDR2 SVGAGI (reference sequence). The DNA of the CDR3 is TGTGCCAGCAGTGTTGGGAGATCATCCGAAGCTTTCTTT. This codes for CASSVGRSSEAFF.

The chain has TRBV2 and TRBJ1-1, with unresolved D. This CDR3 has 13 residues. Between the trimmed V and J ends, which lost 1 base and 6 bases, there was a span of 9 bases. The V gene's germline CDR1 is SNHLY and CDR2 FYNNEI. For the CDR3, the DNA is TGTGCCAGCAGTGAAGTAGATTATGCTGAAGCTTTCTTT. Translation gives CASSEVDYAEAFF.

The count of this clone is one. The V call is TRBV9, the J call TRBJ2-7; TRBD2 matches at 10 bases. This CDR3 is built from 15 residues. V shed 3 bases, J shed 3 bases, and the junction held 6 bases outside the gene matches. Per germline, CDR1 SGDLS and CDR2 YYNGEE. CDR3 amino acids: CASSAASGSNYEQYF. The CDR3 DNA follows: TGTGCCAGCAGCGCCGCTAGCGGGAGCAACTACGAGCAGTACTTC.

This chain links TRBV7-8 with TRBJ2-3; D is undetermined. Germline assignment: CDR1 SGHVS and CDR2 FQNEAQ. Trimming removed 1 base from V and 0 bases from J, with 5 bases in between. This CDR3 region has 14 residues. In DNA, the CDR3 is TGTGCCAGCAGCTTAGTCGGGAGCACAGATACGCAGTATTTT. As protein: CASSLVGSTDTQYF.

V and J are TRBV19 and TRBJ1-5, with D possibly TRBD1 on 5 matching bases. Trimming removed 6 bases at V and 3 bases at J, with 12 bases between. The CDR3 runs 14 residues. Germline CDR1 LNHDA, CDR2 SQIVND (reference sequence). CDR3 loop: CASRGGRHNQPQHF. The CDR3 nucleotides read TGTGCCAGTAGGGGGGGGAGACACAATCAGCCCCAGCATTTT. Drawing the rest from reference TRBV19 and TRBJ1-5, the complete variable domain is DGGITQSPKYLFRKEGQNVTLSCEQNLNHDAMYWYRQDPGQGLRLIYYSQIVNDFQKGDIAEGYSVSREKKESFPLTVTSAQKNPTAFYLCASRGGRHNQPQHFGDGTRLSIL.